This TCR beta chain comes out of a study of cytomegalovirus exposure and HLA in healthy donors. Study outcomes and limitations: Within the data, a cluster of highly shared sequence variants was likely a sequencing artifact. Researchers reported that three CMV-associated chains were confirmed in vitro as CMV antigen-specific. In a later analysis, the majority of CMV-associated beta chains seemingly showed HLA restriction.

Both 60 Vbeta primers and 13 Jbeta primers went into the PCR. Clones were read by immunoSEQ multiplex PCR, and TCRdb kept only the in-frame ones, dropping some. The sample has roughly 150,000 clones, around 75% seen once. As to this clone: The target antigen is unknown.

This CDR3 has 16 amino acids. Germline loops: CDR1 MNHEY, CDR2 SVGAGI. The ends were cut back, 0 bases at V and 0 bases at J, with 9 bases in the middle. All donors participated as healthy donors of bone marrow. Sequenced: PBMCs. This chain links TRBV6-5 with TRBJ2-1; D is unresolved. The TCR was taken from a man younger than 30 in good health and CMV-seropositive. The CDR3, as DNA: TGTGCCAGCAGTTACTCGTATAAGAGCTCCTACAATGAGCAGTTCTTC. This sequence encodes CASSYSYKSSYNEQFF.